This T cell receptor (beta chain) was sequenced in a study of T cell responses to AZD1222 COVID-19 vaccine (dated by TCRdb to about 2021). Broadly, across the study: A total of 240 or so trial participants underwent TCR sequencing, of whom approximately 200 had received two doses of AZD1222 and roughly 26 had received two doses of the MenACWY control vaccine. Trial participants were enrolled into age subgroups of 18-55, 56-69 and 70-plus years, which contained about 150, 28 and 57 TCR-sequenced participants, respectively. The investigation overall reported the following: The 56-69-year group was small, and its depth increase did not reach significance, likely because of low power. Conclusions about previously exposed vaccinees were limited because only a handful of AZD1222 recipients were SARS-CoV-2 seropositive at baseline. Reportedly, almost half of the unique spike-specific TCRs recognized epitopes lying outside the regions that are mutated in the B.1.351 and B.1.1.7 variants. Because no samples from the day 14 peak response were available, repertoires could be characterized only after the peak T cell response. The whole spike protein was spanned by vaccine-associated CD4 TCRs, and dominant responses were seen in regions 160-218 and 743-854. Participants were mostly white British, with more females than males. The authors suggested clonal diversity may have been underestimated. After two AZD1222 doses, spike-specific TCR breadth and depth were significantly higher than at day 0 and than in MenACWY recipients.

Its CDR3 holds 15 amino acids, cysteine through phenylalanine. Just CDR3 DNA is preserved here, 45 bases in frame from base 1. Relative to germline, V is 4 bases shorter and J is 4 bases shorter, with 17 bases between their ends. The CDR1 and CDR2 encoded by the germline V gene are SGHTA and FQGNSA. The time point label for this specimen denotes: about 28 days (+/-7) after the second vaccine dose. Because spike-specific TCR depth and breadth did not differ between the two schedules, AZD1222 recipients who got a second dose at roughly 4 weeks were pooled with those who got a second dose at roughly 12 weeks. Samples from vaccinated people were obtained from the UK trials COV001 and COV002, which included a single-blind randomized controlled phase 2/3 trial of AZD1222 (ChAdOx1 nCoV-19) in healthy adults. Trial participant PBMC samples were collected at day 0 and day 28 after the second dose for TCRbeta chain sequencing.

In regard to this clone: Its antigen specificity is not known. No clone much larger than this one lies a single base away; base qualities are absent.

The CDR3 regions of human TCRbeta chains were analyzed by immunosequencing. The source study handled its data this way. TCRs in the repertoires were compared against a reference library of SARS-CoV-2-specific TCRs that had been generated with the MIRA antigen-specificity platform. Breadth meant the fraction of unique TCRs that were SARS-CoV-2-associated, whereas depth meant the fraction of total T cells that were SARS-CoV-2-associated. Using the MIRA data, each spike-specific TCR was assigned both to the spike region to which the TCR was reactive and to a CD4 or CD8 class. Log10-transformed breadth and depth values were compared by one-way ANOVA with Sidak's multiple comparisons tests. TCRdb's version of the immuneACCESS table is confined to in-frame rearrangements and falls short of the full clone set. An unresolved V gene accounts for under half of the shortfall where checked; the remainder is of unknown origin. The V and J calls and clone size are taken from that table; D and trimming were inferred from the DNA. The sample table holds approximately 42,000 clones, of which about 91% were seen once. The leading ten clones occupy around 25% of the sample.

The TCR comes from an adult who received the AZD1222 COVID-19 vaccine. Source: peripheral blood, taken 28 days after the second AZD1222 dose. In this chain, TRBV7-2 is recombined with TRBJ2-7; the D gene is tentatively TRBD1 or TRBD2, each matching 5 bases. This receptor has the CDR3 CASSSPREGVYEQYF. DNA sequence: TGTGCCAGCAGCTCCCCGAGGGAAGGGGTTTACGAGCAGTACTTC.